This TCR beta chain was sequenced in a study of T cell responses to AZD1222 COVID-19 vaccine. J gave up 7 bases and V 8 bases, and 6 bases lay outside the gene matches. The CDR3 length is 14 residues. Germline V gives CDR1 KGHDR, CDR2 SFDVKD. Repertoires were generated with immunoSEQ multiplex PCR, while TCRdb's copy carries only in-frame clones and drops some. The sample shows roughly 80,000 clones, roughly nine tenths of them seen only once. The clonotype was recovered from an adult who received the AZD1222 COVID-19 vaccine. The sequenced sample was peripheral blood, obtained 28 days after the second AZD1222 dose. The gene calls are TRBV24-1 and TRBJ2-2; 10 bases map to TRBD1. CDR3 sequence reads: CATTDRGRDGELFF. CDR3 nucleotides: TGTGCCACCACAGACAGGGGGCGTGACGGGGAGCTGTTTTTT.